This T cell receptor beta chain was captured in a study of T cell responses to AZD1222 COVID-19 vaccine (dated by TCRdb to about 2021). Regarding the complete study: A total of approximately 240 trial participants underwent TCR sequencing, of whom 207 had received two doses of AZD1222 and approximately 25 had received two doses of the MenACWY control vaccine. Trial participants were enrolled into age subgroups of 18-55, 56-69 and 70-plus years, which contained about 150, 28 and 57 TCR-sequenced participants, respectively. The investigation overall reported the following: In the small 56-69-year group, the increase in depth fell short of significance, most likely because of low power. Participants were mostly white British and included more females than males, and it was suggested by the authors that clonal diversity may have been underestimated. Conclusions about previously exposed vaccinees are limited, since just six AZD1222 recipients were seropositive for SARS-CoV-2 at baseline. CD4 TCRs associated with the vaccine covered the entire spike protein, and the dominant responses were in regions 160-218 and 743-854. Nearly half of unique spike-specific TCRs reportedly recognized epitopes outside regions mutated in the B.1.351 and B.1.1.7 variants. Because no day 14 peak-response samples were available, repertoires were characterized only after the peak T cell response. After two AZD1222 doses, spike-specific TCR breadth and depth were significantly higher than at day 0 and than in MenACWY recipients.

The CDR3 regions of human TCRbeta chains were analyzed by immunosequencing. The original methods were these. TCRs in the repertoires were compared against a reference library of SARS-CoV-2-specific TCRs that had been generated with the MIRA antigen-specificity platform. Breadth meant the fraction of unique TCRs that were SARS-CoV-2-associated, whereas depth meant the fraction of total T cells that were SARS-CoV-2-associated. Using the MIRA data, each spike-specific TCR was assigned both to the spike region to which the TCR was reactive and to a CD4 or CD8 class. Log10-transformed breadth and depth values were compared by one-way ANOVA with Sidak's multiple comparisons tests. Entries here come from immuneACCESS through TCRdb and include only in-frame sequences with V and J called. Some clones fail to appear in such tables; in the studies checked, an unresolved V gene covers under half of the shortfall, and the cause of the remainder is unknown. The V and J calls and clone size are taken from that table; D and trimming were inferred from the DNA. The sample table records about 100,000 clones; approximately 89% of these occur just once. Together, the top ten hold over 3% of the sample.

The V and J ends are trimmed by 1 base and 3 bases, leaving 9 bases between them. The CDR3 spans 14 residues, from the cysteine through the phenylalanine. Only the CDR3 portion is preserved as DNA: 42 bases, with reading frame beginning at the first base. CDR1 is given as SGHTA and CDR2 as FQGNSA, both from the germline V gene. A remark on this clone: This receptor's antigen is unknown. No quality values exist for individual bases; no much larger clone is one base distant.

The time point label, as the study defines it: about 28 days (+/-7) after the second vaccine dose. The treatment or condition label corresponds to: meningococcal conjugate vaccine given as trial control. Vaccinee samples came from UK trials COV001 and COV002, including a single-blind randomized controlled phase 2/3 trial of AZD1222 (ChAdOx1 nCoV-19) in healthy adults. For TCRbeta chain sequencing, PBMC samples were collected from trial participants at day 0 and at day 28 after the second dose. This receptor was identified in an adult who received the MenACWY meningococcal vaccine as a control. Specimen: peripheral blood, collected 28 days after the second dose of the MenACWY control vaccine. This chain is built from TRBV7-2 and TRBJ1-1; no D gene can be assigned with confidence. At the DNA level, the sequence is TGTGCCAGCAGCTTAGTCCCAGGCCACACTGAAGCTTTCTTT. Its protein reads: CASSLVPGHTEAFF.